A single sample is the source of the 23 T cell receptor beta chains below, sequenced in a study of blood T cell repertoires in COVID-19. Some clones are missing from TCRdb's copy, which holds only in-frame ones; the method was immunoSEQ multiplex PCR. The sample lists over 200,000 clones; 70% to 85% were seen once. The material sequenced was peripheral blood. These receptors originate from a woman over 75 with acute or convalescent COVID-19.

This chain joins TRBV15 and TRBJ2-5; 13 nucleotides match TRBD2. CDR3 length equals 18 residues. Germline loops: CDR1 LNHNV, CDR2 YYDKDF (reference sequence). V was clipped by 0 bases and J by 4 bases; unmatched bases: 8. The DNA of the CDR3 is TGTGCCACCAGCAGAGATCTCACTAGCGGGAGGGCCTCAGAGACCCAGTACTTC. The encoded protein is CATSRDLTSGRASETQYF.

The chain recombines TRBV29-1 with TRBJ2-1; TRBD1 agrees at 8 bases. Germline V gives CDR1 SQVTM, CDR2 ANQGSEA. V shed 3 bases, J shed 7 bases, and the junction held 11 bases outside the gene matches. The CDR3 covers 15 residues. The CDR3: CSVETPGGGPNEQFF. The DNA for the CDR3 is TGCAGCGTTGAGACTCCAGGGGGCGGACCGAATGAGCAGTTCTTC.

This clone showed up just once. The V and J genes are TRBV3-1 (or the pseudogene TRBV3-2) and TRBJ1-2; 7 bases map to TRBD1. The CDR3 consists of 14 residues. CDR1 is LGHDT, CDR2 YNNKEL, per germline (reference sequence). J lost 4 bases, V lost 4 bases, and 6 bases had no gene match. The CDR3 here is CASSLGQATYGYTF. The CDR3 DNA reads TGTGCCAGCAGCCTCGGACAGGCGACCTATGGCTACACCTTC.

V usage is TRBV11-3 and J usage is TRBJ2-3; TRBD1 aligns across 7 bases. The CDR3 covers 15 residues. V was clipped by 1 base and J by 3 bases; unmatched bases: 4. Germline assignment: CDR1 SGHNT and CDR2 YENEEA. The CDR3 DNA sequence: TGTGCCAGCAGCTTAGGCAGGGGGATTACAGATACGCAGTATTTT. Its protein product is CASSLGRGITDTQYF.

This chain uses TRBV24-1 with TRBJ1-1, with a possible D match to TRBD1 (6 bases). This CDR3 has 19 amino acids. Trimming cost V 1 base and J 1 base, with 21 bases left between them. Germline V CDR1 and CDR2: KGHDR, SFDVKD. DNA for the CDR3: TGTGCCACCAGTGATTTCCTACGTGACAGGCAGCTACCGAACACTGAAGCTTTCTTT. It yields the protein CATSDFLRDRQLPNTEAFF.

This rearrangement joins TRBV5-6 to TRBJ2-5; D might be TRBD2 (6 bases). CDR3 length: 13 residues. V dropped 4 bases and J dropped 9 bases, with 16 bases sitting between them. Germline assignment: CDR1 SGHDT and CDR2 YYEEEE. The CDR3 coding sequence is TGTGCCAGCAGCCCGTATAGACTAGGGGCCCAGTACTTC. This codes for CASSPYRLGAQYF.

This chain connects TRBV19 to TRBJ1-3; no firm D call. The CDR3 runs to 14 residues. Germline assignment: CDR1 LNHDA and CDR2 SQIVND (reference sequence). Trimming shortened V by 3 bases and J by 0 bases, and 6 bases separated the two germline ends. CDR3 bases: TGTGCCAGTAGTATCCGTAACTCTGGAAACACCATATATTTT. Translated: CASSIRNSGNTIYF.

The J gene is TRBJ1-6, the V gene TRBV5-1, with D possibly being TRBD1 (5 bases). The CDR3 runs to 14 residues. Germline V gene sequence: CDR1 SGHRS, CDR2 YFSETQ. Trimming cost V 4 bases and J 4 bases, with 9 bases left between them. CDR3 nucleotide sequence: TGCGCCAGCAGCCGGGACTTTTATAATTCACCCCTCCACTTT. Encoded protein: CASSRDFYNSPLHF.

The chain has TRBV5-1 and TRBJ2-1; TRBD2 matches 11 bases. The CDR3 totals 16 residues. Germline V gene data show CDR1 as SGHRS and CDR2 as YFSETQ. V lost 1 base, J lost 7 bases, and 7 bases stayed unmatched. The DNA of the CDR3 is TGCGCCAGCAGCTTGCAGCTAGCGGGGGGAGCTAATGAGCAGTTCTTC. As protein: CASSLQLAGGANEQFF. Full variable domain (rest looked up from reference TRBV5-1 and TRBJ2-1): KAGVTQTPRYLIKTRGQQVTLSCSPISGHRSVSWYQQTPGQGLQFLFEYFSETQRNKGNFPGRFSGRQFSNSRSEMNVSTLELGDSALYLCASSLQLAGGANEQFFGPGTRLTVL.

This rearrangement joins TRBV5-1 to TRBJ2-7; 8 bases agree with TRBD2. J gave up 7 bases and V 4 bases, and 7 bases lay outside the gene matches. Germline-derived CDR1 and CDR2 are SGHRS and YFSETQ. The CDR3 runs 13 residues. The CDR3 DNA reads as TGCGCCAGCAGCGCCGGGACTAGGGAGGAGCAGTACTTC. Amino acids: CASSAGTREEQYF.

A note on this clone: The junction differs from germline at one of its ends, possibly a read error. The V gene is TRBV19, the J gene TRBJ1-4; 7 bases are shared with TRBD1. CDR1 and CDR2 (germline): LNHDA, SQIVND (reference sequence). CDR3 size: 14 residues. CDR3 sequence (DNA): TGTGCCAGTAGTCTAGACAGGGACTCGGGAAAACTGTTTTTT. Translating it yields CASSLDRDSGKLFF.

This clone has only one observation. The rearrangement links TRBV18 to TRBJ2-7; D might be TRBD1 (6 bases). Germline CDR1 KGHSH, CDR2 LQKENI. The CDR3 is 15 residues long. V was shortened by 2 bases and J by 4 bases, with 15 bases between the two germline ends. CDR3 residues: CASSPNQGLNYEQYF. CDR3 DNA sequence: TGTGCCAGCTCACCAAATCAGGGGCTGAATTACGAGCAGTACTTC. Based on the CDR3 plus reference TRBV18 and TRBJ2-7, the full variable domain is NAGVMQNPRHLVRRRGQEARLRCSPMKGHSHVYWYRQLPEEGLKFMVYLQKENIIDESGMPKERFSAEFPKEGPSILRIQQVVRGDSAAYFCASSPNQGLNYEQYFGPGTRLTVT.

There are a few counts of this clone. The genes are TRBV3-1 (or the pseudogene TRBV3-2) and TRBJ2-2; TRBD2 aligns across 10 bases. The germline V gene encodes CDR1 LGHDT and CDR2 YNNKEL (reference sequence). This CDR3 region has 15 residues. V shed 4 bases, J shed 7 bases, and the junction held 6 bases outside the gene matches. The CDR3 DNA sequence: TGTGCCAGCAGCCTAGGACTAGCGGATGTCGGGGAGCTGTTTTTT. Encoded protein: CASSLGLADVGELFF.

The chain combines TRBV9 with TRBJ1-1; unclear D gene. CDR3 length equals 18 residues. CDR1 is SGDLS, CDR2 YYNGEE, per germline. The V end was cut by 1 base, the J end by 4 bases, with 23 bases between. CDR3 DNA: TGTGCCAGCAGCGTAAGTCTTGGGCCTCTGCGAGGGAGCACTGAAGCTTTCTTT. Its translation is CASSVSLGPLRGSTEAFF. The full variable domain, completed using reference TRBV9 and TRBJ1-1, is DSGVTQTPKHLITATGQRVTLRCSPRSGDLSVYWYQQSLDQGLQFLIQYYNGEERAKGNILERFSAQQFPDLHSELNLSSLELGDSALYFCASSVSLGPLRGSTEAFFGQGTRLTVV.

The chain joins TRBV6-2 or TRBV6-3 to TRBJ2-1; TRBD1 is a possible D gene (6 bases). The V end lost 6 bases, the J end lost 10 bases, and 13 bases lay between the germline ends. The CDR3 loop spans 12 amino acids. The V gene's germline CDR1 is MNHEY and CDR2 SVGEGT. CDR3 protein: CASSPQGREQFF. The CDR3, as DNA: TGTGCCAGCAGCCCACAGGGCAGAGAGCAGTTCTTC.

V and J are TRBV2 and TRBJ2-7; D is ambiguous. The CDR3 spans 15 residues. V dropped 6 bases and J dropped 4 bases, with 19 bases sitting between them. Germline V gene sequence: CDR1 SNHLY, CDR2 FYNNEI. CDR3 sequence (DNA): TGTGCCAGCAGGTGGTTGACAAGTTCAAGTTACGAGCAGTACTTC. Amino acid sequence: CASRWLTSSSYEQYF.

This chain links TRBV6-5 with TRBJ1-4; 7 nucleotides align to TRBD1. V shed 6 bases and J 7 bases; nucleotides not matched to a gene: 8. Germline V gene data show CDR1 as MNHEY and CDR2 as SVGAGI. The CDR3 consists of 14 residues. CDR3 DNA: TGTGCCAGCAGAAAACAGGGGATTGGTGAAAAACTGTTTTTT. This codes for CASRKQGIGEKLFF.

This clone turned up a few times. The chain combines TRBV6-6 with TRBJ1-3; TRBD1 matches 7 bases. The CDR3 totals 18 residues. The germline V gene has CDR1 MNHNY and CDR2 SVGAGI (reference sequence). Unmatched junction bases numbered 13, after V lost 5 bases and J lost 0 bases. CDR3 DNA: TGTGCCAGCAGTCTTCCCCGACAGGGTCTTAGCTCTGGAAACACCATATATTTT. This codes for CASSLPRQGLSSGNTIYF.

The table lists this clone with a count of one. The chain couples TRBV7-2 to TRBJ2-5; 12 nucleotides align to TRBD2. Germline trimming cut 5 bases from V and 6 bases from J; bases unmatched to any gene: 13. The CDR3 runs to 17 residues. Germline CDR1 SGHTA, CDR2 FQGNSA. CDR3 loop: CASSHTSSGGALQTQYF. As DNA, the CDR3 is TGTGCCAGCAGCCACACCTCTAGCGGGGGGGCCCTCCAGACCCAGTACTTC.

The chain is built from TRBV4-1 and TRBJ2-7; the match to TRBD2 covers 8 bases. This CDR3 has 16 residues. J lost 4 bases, V lost 0 bases, and 8 bases had no gene match. Germline assignment: CDR1 MGHRA and CDR2 YSYEKL. CDR3 region: CASSQDFSGNTYEQYF. CDR3 DNA sequence: TGCGCCAGCAGCCAAGATTTTAGCGGGAACACTTACGAGCAGTACTTC.

The gene calls are TRBV6-5 and TRBJ2-5; D is unresolved. The CDR3 covers 13 residues. The V end was cut by 7 bases, the J end by 1 base, with 10 bases between. CDR1 is MNHEY and CDR2 is SVGAGI in the germline V gene. This chain's CDR3 is CASKLLPQETQYF. CDR3 nucleotide sequence: TGTGCCAGCAAGCTCCTACCCCAAGAGACCCAGTACTTC.

The V gene is TRBV19, the J gene TRBJ2-5, with 8 bases fitting TRBD2. Germline V gene sequence: CDR1 LNHDA, CDR2 SQIVND (reference sequence). V was pared by 7 bases and J by 1 base, with 5 bases of the junction left unmatched. The CDR3 runs 14 residues. The chain's CDR3 is CASNQRESQETQYF. CDR3 DNA sequence: TGTGCCAGTAACCAGCGGGAGTCCCAAGAGACCCAGTACTTC.

The chain uses TRBV4-1 and TRBJ1-4; 9 bases fit TRBD1. Per the germline V gene, CDR1 is MGHRA and CDR2 is YSYEKL. There are 16 residues in the CDR3. V lost 4 bases to trimming and J lost 6 bases; unmatched junction nucleotides: 9. The CDR3 DNA reads as TGCGCCAGCAGCCTGGCCGGGACAGGGATGGATGAAAAACTGTTTTTT. It yields the protein CASSLAGTGMDEKLFF.